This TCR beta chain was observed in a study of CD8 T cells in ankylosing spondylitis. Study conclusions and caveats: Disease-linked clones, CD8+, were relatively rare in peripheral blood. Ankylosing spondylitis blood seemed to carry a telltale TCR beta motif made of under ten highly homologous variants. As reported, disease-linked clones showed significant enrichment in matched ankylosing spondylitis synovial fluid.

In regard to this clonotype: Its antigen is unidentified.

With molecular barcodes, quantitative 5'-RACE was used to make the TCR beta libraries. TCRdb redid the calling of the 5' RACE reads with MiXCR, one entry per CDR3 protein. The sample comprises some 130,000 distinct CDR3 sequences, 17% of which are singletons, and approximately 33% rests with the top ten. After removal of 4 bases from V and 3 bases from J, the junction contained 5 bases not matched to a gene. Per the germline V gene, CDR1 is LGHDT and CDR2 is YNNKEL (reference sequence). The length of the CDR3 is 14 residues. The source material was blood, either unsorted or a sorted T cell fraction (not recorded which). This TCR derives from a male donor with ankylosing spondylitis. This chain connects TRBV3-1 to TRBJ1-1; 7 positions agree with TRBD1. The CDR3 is CASSRQGIDTEAFF. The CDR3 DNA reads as TGTGCCAGCAGCCGACAGGGAATTGACACTGAAGCTTTCTTT.